Sequencing of this TCR beta chain was carried out in a study of CD4 T cells in relation to SARS-CoV-2 and coronaviruses. Study summary: The HLA restriction of the shared crossreactive spike epitopes was mapped. General observations from the study: Pre-pandemic and post-infection samples never came from the same donor.

This clone was detected only once. Its antigen is unidentified. Only in-frame clones appear in the TCRdb table, and some are missing; sequencing was by immunoSEQ multiplex PCR. The sample yields about 36,000 clones, over 75% seen once. J lost 1 base, V lost 4 bases, and 1 base had no gene match. The CDR3 sequence is 15 residues long. Germline-derived CDR1 and CDR2 are LGHNA and YNFKEQ. The sequence was collected from an adult with COVID-19. The V and J genes are TRBV4-2 and TRBJ2-2; TRBD1 agrees at 9 bases. The sequenced sample was memory CD4+ T cells from PBMCs, cultured in vitro. The CDR3 reads CASSRQGGNTGELFF. DNA for the CDR3: TGTGCCAGCAGCCGACAGGGGGGGAACACCGGGGAGCTGTTTTTT.